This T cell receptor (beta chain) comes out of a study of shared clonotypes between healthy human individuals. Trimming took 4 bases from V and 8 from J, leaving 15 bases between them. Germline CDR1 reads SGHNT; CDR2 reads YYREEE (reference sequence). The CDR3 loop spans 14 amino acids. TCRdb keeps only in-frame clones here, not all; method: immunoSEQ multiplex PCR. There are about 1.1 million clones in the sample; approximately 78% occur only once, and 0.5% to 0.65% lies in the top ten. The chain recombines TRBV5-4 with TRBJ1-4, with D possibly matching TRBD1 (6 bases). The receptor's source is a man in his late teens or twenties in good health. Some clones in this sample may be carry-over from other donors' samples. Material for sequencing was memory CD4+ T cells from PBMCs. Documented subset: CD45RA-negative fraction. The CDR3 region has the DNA TGTGCCAGCAGCGTAACAGGGCCAGGGGAAAAACTGTTTTTT. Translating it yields CASSVTGPGEKLFF.